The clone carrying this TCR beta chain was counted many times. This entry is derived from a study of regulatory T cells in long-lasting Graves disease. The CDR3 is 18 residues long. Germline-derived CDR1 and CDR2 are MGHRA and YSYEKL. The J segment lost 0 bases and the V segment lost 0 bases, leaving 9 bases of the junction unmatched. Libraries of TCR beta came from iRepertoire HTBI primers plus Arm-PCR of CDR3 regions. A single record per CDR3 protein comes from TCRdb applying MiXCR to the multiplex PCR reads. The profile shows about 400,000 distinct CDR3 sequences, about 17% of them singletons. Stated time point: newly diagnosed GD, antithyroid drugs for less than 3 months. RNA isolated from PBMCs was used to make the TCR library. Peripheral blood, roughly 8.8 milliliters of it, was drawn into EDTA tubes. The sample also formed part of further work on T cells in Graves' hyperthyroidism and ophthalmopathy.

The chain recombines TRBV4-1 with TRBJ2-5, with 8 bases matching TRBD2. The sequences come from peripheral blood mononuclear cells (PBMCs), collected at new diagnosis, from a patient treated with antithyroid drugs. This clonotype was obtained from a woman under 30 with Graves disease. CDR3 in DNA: TGCGCCAGCAGCCAAGATCAAGGACTAGCCTCTTACCAAGAGACCCAGTACTTC. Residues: CASSQDQGLASYQETQYF.